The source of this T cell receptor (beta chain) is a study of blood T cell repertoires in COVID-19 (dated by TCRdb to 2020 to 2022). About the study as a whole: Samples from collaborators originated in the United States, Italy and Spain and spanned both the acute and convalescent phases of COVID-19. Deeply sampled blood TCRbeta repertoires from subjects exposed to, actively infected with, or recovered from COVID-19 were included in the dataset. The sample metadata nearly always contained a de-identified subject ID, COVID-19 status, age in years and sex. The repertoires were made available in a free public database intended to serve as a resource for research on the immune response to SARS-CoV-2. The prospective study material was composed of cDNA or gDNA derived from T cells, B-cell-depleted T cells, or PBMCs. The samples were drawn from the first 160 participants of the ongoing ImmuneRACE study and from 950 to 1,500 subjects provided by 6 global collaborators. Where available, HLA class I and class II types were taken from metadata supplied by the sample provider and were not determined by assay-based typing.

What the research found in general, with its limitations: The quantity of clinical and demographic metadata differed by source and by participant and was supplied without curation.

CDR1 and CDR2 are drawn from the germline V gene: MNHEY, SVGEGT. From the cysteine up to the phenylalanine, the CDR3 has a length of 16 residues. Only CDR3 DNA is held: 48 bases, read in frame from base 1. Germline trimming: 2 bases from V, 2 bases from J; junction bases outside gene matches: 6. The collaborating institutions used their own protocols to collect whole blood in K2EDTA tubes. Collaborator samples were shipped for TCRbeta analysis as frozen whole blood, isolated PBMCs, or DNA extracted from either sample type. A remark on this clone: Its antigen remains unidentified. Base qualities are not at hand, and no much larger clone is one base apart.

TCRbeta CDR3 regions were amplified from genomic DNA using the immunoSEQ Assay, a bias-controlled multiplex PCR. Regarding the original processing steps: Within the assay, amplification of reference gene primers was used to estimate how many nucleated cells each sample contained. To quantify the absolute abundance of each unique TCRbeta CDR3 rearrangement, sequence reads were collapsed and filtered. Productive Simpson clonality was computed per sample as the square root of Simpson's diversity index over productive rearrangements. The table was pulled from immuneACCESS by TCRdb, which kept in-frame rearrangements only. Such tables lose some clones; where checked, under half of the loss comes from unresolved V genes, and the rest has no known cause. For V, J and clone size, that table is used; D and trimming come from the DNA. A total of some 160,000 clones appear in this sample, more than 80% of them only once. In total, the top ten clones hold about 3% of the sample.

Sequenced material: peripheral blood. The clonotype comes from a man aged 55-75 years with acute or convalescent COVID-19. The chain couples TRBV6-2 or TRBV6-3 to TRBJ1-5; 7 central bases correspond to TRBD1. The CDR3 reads CASSYDRVQGNQPQHF. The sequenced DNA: TGTGCCAGCAGTTACGACAGGGTGCAGGGCAATCAGCCCCAGCATTTT.